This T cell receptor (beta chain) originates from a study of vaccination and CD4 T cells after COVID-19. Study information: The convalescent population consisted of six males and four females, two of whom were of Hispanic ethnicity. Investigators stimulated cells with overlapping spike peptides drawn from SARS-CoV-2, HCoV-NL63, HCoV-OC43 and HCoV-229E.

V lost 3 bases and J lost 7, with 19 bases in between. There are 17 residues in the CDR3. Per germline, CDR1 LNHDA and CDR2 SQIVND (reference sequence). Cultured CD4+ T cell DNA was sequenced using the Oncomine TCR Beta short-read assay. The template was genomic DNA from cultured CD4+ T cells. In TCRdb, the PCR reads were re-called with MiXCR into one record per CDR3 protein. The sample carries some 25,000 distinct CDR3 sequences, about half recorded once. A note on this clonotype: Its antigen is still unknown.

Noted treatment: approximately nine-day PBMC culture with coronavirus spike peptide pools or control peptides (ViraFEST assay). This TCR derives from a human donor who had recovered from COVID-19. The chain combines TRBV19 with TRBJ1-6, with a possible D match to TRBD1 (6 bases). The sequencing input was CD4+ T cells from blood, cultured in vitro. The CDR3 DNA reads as TGTGCCAGTAGTATGGTCGTGGGGGGCGCCGGCAATTCACCCCTCCACTTT. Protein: CASSMVVGGAGNSPLHF.